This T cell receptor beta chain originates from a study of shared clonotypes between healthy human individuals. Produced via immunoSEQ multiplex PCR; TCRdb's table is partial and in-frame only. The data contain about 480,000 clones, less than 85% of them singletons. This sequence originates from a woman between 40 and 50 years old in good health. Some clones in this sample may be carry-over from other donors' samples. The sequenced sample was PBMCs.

In DNA form, the CDR3 reads TGTGCCAGCAGTGCGCGGAGACAAGAGACCCAGTACTTC. It codes for CASSARRQETQYF. This chain connects TRBV6-1 to TRBJ2-5; D is unresolved. Trimming stripped 4 bases from V and 2 bases from J, with 8 bases between. CDR1 and CDR2 (germline): MNHNS, SASEGT. The CDR3 has 13 amino acids.